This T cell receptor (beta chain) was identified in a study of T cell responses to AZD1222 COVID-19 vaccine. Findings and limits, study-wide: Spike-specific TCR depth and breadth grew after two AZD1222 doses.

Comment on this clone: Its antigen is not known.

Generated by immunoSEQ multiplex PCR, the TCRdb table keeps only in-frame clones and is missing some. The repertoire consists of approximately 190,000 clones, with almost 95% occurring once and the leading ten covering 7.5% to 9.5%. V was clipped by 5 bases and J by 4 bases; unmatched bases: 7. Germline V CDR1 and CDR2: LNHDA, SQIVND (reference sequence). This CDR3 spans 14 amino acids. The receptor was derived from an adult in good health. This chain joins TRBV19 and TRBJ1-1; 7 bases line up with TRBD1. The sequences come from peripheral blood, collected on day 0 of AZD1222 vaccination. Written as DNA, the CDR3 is TGTGCCAGTAGTTTACAGGGGTTGGGCACTGAAGCTTTCTTT. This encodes CASSLQGLGTEAFF.